This T cell receptor beta chain was profiled in a study of shared clonotypes between healthy human individuals (dated by TCRdb to the early 2020s). Background for the entire study: The cohort comprised a couple of women and a few men aged 18 to 49 years. Per donor, three plates each were used for CD4 naive and CD4 memory, two for CD8 naive, and one for CD8 memory. To estimate repertoire size and how much clonotypes are shared between individuals, the study performed deep sequencing of blood TCR repertoires from 4 to 6 healthy adults. Libraries were prepared and TCR repertoires were sequenced by different laboratories using diverse techniques, in order to increase sequencing depth and limit assay-specific biases. Leukapheresis yielded between about 0.94 and 8.9 billion PBMCs per donor.

Using the deep immunoSEQ assay, multiplex PCR amplified TCR CDR3 regions from genomic DNA. For each cell subset, the extracted genomic DNA was distributed evenly across all wells of several immunoSEQ 96-well plates, and each plate served as one replicate. For sorted subsets, roughly 200 ng of genomic DNA, equivalent to some 30,000 T cell genomes, went into each replicate PCR. Purified libraries were quantified with a Qubit 3.0 fluorometer, sized on a Bioanalyzer 2100, and re-quantified with the KAPA Library Quantification kit. Each immunoSEQ 96-well plate was sequenced on its own single-read 150-cycle Illumina NextSeq 550 flow cell. Under the source paper's analysis protocol: Because the immunoSEQ output included only junctional sequences and no quality scores, the filtering could not be the same as the filtering used for full-length reads. To assign V/J genes and CDR3, sequences were annotated against IMGT germline references using PyIR, a Python wrapper for IgBLAST v1.9. Reads were removed for weak V/J assignments (E-value above 1e-6), missing CDR3, stop codons, out-of-frame junctions, or ambiguous translated residues. V3J clonotypes were defined as sequences sharing the same inferred V gene, J gene, and CDR3 amino acid sequence. To compute the percentage overlap between repertoires, the number of shared unique clonotypes was divided by the size of the smaller repertoire. Richness of each repertoire was evaluated using RTK rarefaction, the Chao1 estimator, and Recon v2.1 estimates of unobserved clonotypes. Generation probabilities for all TCRbeta clonotypes obtained by the gDNA method from a handful of donors were computed using OLGA. The table was pulled from immuneACCESS by TCRdb, which kept in-frame rearrangements only. Such tables lose some clones; where checked, under half of the loss comes from unresolved V genes, and the rest has no known cause. The V and J calls and clone size were taken over from that table, and D and trimming were inferred from the DNA. The sample has 550,000 to 600,000 clones on record, roughly 98% of them singletons. Of the sample, 0.3% falls within the top ten clones.

V loses 0 bases, J loses 1 base, and the germline ends lie 6 bases apart. CDR3 length: 14 amino acids, cysteine to phenylalanine. This entry keeps only the CDR3 DNA: 42 bases, framed from base 1. The germline V gene (reference sequence) yields SEHNR for CDR1 and FQNEAQ for CDR2. Worth noting for this clone: This clone's antigen is unknown. Nothing much larger sits one base from this clone, and base qualities are not available. Other DNA sequences within the sample encode an identical CDR3.

General study outcomes and caveats: Across a few donors, around 5% of naive CD4, roughly 3.5% of naive CD8, about 2.3% of memory CD4, and about 0.4% of memory CD8 clonotypes were shared. Because the study included only a small number of donors, the genetic and exposure-history diversity represented was limited. Pairwise subsampling led to the expectation that sequencing depth would affect the degree of clonotype sharing among donors. Incomplete sequencing was indicated by rarefaction of sorted-subset datasets, despite the large sequencing depth. Sampling was restricted to blood, and TCR repertoires in tissues likely differ from the TCR repertoires found in blood. Larger estimated clonotype richness was generally found for naive subsets than for memory subsets. Clonotypes shared by all four sorted-subset donors showed higher generation probabilities than non-shared clonotypes.

CD8 naive samples were obtained by positive selection for CCR7 among CD45RO-negative cells, yielding a CD45RA+CCR7+ population from which TemRA cells were excluded. Donors were healthy HIV-negative adults with no recently reported acute infections or vaccinations. Only Caucasian adults living in Nashville, Tennessee, USA were represented among the donors. After blood collection by leukapheresis, PBMCs were isolated using Ficoll-Histopaque density gradient centrifugation and then cryopreserved in the vapor phase of liquid nitrogen. Purity and quantity of every magnetically sorted T cell population were checked by analytical flow cytometry. Genomic DNA was isolated from each sorted fraction and quantified by UV absorbance on a Nanodrop 2000c.

This TCR came from a man aged 25 to 45 in good health. Sequenced: naive CD8+ T cells sorted from blood. Per the publication, the cell subset or site label means: CD45RA+CCR7+. The chain employs TRBV7-9 and TRBJ1-1; the D gene cannot be resolved reliably. The CDR3 reads as follows: CASSLAAGNTEAFF. The nucleotide sequence is TGTGCCAGCAGCTTAGCAGCTGGGAACACTGAAGCTTTCTTT.